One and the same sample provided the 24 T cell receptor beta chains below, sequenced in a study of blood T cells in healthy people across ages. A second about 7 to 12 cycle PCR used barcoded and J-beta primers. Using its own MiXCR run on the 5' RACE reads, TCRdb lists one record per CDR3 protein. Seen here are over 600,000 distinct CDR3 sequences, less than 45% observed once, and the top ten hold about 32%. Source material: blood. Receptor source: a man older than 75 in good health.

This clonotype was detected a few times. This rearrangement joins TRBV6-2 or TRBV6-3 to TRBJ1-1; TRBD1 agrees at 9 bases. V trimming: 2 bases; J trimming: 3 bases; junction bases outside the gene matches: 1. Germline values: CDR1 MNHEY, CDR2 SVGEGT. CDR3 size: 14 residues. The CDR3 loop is CASSYDRGYTEAFF. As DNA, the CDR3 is TGTGCCAGCAGTTACGACAGGGGGTACACTGAAGCTTTCTTT.

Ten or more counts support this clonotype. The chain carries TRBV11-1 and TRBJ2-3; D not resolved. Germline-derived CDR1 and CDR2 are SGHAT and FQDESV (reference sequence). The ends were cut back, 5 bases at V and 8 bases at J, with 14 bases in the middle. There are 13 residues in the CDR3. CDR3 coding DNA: TGTGCCAGCAGCCCTGGGTTTCTGGTTACGCAGTATTTT. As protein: CASSPGFLVTQYF.

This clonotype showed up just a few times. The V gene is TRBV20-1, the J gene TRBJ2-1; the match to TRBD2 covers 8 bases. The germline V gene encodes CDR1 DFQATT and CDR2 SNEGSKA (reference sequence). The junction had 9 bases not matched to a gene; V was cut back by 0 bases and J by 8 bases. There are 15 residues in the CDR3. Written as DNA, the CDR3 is TGCAGTGCTAGAGACACCGGGACTAGGCAGGATGAGCAGTTCTTC. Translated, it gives CSARDTGTRQDEQFF.

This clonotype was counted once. The chain's CDR3 is CASRSTGQAYEQYF. The CDR3 region has the DNA TGCGCCAGCAGATCGACAGGGCAAGCCTACGAGCAGTACTTC. The chain carries TRBV10-2 and TRBJ2-7, with 7 bases lining up with TRBD1. Germline-derived CDR1 and CDR2 are WSHSY and SAAADI. This CDR3 spans 14 amino acids. With 6 bases clipped from V and 2 bases from J, the junction kept 7 bases outside the gene matches.

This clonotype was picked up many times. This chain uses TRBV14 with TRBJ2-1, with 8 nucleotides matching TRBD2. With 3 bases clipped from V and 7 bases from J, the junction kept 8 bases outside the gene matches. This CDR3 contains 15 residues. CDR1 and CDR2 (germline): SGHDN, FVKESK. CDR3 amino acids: CASSHAGGGLNEQFF. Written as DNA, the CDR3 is TGTGCCAGCAGCCACGCCGGGGGGGGCCTAAATGAGCAGTTCTTC.

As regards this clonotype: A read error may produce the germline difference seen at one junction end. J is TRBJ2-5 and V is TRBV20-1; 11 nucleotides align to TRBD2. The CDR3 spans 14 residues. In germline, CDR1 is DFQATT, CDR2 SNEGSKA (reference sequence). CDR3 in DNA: TGCAGTACTAGCCCTAGCGGGAGGCGGAAGACCCAGTACTTC. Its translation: CSTSPSGRRKTQYF.

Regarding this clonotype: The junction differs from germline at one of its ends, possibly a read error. The DNA for the CDR3 is TGTGCCAGCAGTCCATTAGGTGGGAAACCGTTTTTT. Translating it yields CASSPLGGKPFF. The chain is built from TRBV27 and TRBJ1-4; D is uncertain. CDR1 and CDR2 from the germline V gene are MNHEY and SMNVEV (reference sequence). This CDR3 comprises 12 residues. Full variable domain (remainder filled in from reference TRBV27 and TRBJ1-4): EAQVTQNPRYLITVTGKKLTVTCSQNMNHEYMSWYRQDPGLGLRQIYYSMNVEVTDKGDVPEGYKVSRKEKRNFPLILESPSPNQTSLYFCASSPLGGKPFFGSGTQLSVL.

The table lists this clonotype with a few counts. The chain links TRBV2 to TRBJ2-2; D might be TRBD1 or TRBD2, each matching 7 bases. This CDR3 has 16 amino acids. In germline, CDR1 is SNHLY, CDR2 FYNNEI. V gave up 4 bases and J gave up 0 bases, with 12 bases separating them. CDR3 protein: CASSVGGTANTGELFF. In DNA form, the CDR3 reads TGTGCCAGCAGTGTGGGAGGGACAGCGAACACCGGGGAGCTGTTTTTT.

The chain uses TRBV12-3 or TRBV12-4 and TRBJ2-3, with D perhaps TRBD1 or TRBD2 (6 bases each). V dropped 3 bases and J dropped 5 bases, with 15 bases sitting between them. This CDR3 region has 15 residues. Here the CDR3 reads CASSFEGGVLDTQYF. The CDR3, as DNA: TGTGCCAGCAGTTTTGAGGGGGGCGTGCTAGATACGCAGTATTTT.

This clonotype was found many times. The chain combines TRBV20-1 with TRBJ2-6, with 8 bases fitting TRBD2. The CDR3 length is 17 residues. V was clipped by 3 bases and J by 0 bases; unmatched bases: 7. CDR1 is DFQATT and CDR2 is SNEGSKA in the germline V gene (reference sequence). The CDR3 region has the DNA TGCAGTGCTAGTGTCGGCGGGAGGCTCTCTGGGGCCAACGTCCTGACTTTC. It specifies CSASVGGRLSGANVLTF.

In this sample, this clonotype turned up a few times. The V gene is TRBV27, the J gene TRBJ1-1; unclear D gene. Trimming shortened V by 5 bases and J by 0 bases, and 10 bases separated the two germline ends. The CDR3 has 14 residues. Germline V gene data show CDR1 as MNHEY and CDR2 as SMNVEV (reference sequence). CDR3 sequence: CASSALPMNTEAFF. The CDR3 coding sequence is TGTGCCAGCAGTGCCCTGCCGATGAACACTGAAGCTTTCTTT.

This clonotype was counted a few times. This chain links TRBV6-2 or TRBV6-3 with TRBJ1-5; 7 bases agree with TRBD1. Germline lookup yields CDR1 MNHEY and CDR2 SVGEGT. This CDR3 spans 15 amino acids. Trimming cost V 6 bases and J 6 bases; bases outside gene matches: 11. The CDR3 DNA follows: TGTGCCAGCAGATCTACTCGACAGGGTGGTCAGCCCCAGCATTTT. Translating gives CASRSTRQGGQPQHF.

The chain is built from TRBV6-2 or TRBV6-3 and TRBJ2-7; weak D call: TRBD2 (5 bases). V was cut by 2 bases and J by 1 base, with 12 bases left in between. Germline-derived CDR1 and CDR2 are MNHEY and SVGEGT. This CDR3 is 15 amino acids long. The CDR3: CASSYGPEASYEQYF. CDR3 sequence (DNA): TGTGCCAGCAGTTACGGCCCGGAGGCATCCTACGAGCAGTACTTC.

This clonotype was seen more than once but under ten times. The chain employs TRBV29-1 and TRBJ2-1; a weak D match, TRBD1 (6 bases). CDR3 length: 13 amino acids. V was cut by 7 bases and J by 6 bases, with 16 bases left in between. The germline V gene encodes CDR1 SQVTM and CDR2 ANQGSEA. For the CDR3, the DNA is TGCAGCGCCAGACAGGTGGGCGCCAATGAGCAGTTCTTC. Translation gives CSARQVGANEQFF.

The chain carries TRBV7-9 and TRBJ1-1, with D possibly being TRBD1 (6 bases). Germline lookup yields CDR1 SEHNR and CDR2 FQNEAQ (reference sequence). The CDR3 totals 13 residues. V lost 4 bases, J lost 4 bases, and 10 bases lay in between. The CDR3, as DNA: TGTGCCAGCAGCTCCCGGGACACCACTGAAGCTTTCTTT. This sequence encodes CASSSRDTTEAFF.

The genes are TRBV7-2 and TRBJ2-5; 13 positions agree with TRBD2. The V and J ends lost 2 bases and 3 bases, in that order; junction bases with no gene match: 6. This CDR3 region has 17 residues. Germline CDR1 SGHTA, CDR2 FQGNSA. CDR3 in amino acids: CASSLPLGLAGKETQYF. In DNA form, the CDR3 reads TGTGCCAGCAGCTTACCTTTGGGACTAGCGGGGAAAGAGACCCAGTACTTC.

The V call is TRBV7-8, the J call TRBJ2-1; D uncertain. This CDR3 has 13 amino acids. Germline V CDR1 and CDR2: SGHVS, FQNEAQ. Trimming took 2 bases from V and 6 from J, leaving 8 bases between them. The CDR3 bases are TGTGCCAGCAGCTTATACATGGGCAATGAGCAGTTCTTC. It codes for CASSLYMGNEQFF. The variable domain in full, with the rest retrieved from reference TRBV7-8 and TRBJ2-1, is GAGVSQSPRYKVAKRGQDVALRCDPISGHVSLFWYQQALGQGPEFLTYFQNEAQLDKSGLPSDRFFAERPEGSVSTLKIQRTQQEDSAVYLCASSLYMGNEQFFGPGTRLTVL.

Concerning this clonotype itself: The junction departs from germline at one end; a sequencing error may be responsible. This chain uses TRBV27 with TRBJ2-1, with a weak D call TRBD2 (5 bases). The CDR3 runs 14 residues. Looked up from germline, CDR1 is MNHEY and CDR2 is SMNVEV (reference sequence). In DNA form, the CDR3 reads TGTGCCAGCAGTTTAGAGCGGTCCTACACTGAGCAGTTCTTC. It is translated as CASSLERSYTEQFF.

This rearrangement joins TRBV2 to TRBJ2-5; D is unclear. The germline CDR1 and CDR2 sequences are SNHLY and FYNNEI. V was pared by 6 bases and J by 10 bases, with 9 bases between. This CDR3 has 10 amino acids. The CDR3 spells CASSRVDQYF. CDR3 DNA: TGTGCCAGCAGCAGAGTGGACCAGTACTTC. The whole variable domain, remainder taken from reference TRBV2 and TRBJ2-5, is EPEVTQTPSHQVTQMGQEVILRCVPISNHLYFYWYRQILGQKVEFLVSFYNNEISEKSEIFDDQFSVERPDGSNFTLKIRSTKLEDSAMYFCASSRVDQYFGPGTRLLVL.

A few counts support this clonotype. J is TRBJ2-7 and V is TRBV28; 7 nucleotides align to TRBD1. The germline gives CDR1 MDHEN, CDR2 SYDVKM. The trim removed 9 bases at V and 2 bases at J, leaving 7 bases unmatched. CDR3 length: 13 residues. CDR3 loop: CARNCRGPYEQYF. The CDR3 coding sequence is TGTGCCAGGAACTGTAGGGGGCCCTACGAGCAGTACTTC.

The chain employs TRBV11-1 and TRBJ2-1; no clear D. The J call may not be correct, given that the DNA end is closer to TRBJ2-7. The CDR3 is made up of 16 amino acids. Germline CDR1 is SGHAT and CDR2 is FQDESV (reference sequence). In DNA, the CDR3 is TGTGCCAGCAGCTCACTCAACAGACCTATCTACAATGAGCAGTACTTC. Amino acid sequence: CASSSLNRPIYNEQYF.

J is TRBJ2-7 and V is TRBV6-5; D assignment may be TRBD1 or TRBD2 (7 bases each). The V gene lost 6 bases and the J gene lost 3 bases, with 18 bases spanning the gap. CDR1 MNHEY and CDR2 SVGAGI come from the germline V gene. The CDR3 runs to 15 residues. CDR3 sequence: CASSSGGGGHYEQYF. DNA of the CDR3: TGTGCCAGCAGCTCAGGGGGAGGGGGACACTACGAGCAGTACTTC.

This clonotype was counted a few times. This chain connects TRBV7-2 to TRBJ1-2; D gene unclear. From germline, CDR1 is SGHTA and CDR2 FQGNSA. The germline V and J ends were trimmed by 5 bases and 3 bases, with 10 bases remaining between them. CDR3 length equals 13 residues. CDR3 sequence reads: CASSPQAYYGYTF. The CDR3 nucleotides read TGTGCCAGCAGCCCCCAGGCCTACTATGGCTACACCTTC.

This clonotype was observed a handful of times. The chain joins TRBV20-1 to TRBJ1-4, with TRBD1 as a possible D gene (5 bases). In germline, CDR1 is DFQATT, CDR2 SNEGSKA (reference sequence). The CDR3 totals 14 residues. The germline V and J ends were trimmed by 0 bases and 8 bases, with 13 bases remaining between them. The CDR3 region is CSAREGWGEEKLFF. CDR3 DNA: TGCAGTGCTAGAGAGGGGTGGGGGGAAGAAAAACTGTTTTTT.